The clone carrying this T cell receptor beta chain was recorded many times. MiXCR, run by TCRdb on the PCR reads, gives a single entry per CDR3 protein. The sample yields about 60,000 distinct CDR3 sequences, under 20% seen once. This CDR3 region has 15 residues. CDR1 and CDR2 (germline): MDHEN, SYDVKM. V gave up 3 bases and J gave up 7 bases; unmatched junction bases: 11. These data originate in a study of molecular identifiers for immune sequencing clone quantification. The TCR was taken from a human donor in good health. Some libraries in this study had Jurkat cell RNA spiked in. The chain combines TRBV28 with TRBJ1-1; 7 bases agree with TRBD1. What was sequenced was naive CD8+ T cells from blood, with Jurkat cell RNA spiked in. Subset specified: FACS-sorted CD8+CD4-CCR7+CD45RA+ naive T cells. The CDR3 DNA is TGTGCCAGCAGTTTTCCCCGGACAGGCACAAATGAAGCTTTCTTT. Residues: CASSFPRTGTNEAFF.